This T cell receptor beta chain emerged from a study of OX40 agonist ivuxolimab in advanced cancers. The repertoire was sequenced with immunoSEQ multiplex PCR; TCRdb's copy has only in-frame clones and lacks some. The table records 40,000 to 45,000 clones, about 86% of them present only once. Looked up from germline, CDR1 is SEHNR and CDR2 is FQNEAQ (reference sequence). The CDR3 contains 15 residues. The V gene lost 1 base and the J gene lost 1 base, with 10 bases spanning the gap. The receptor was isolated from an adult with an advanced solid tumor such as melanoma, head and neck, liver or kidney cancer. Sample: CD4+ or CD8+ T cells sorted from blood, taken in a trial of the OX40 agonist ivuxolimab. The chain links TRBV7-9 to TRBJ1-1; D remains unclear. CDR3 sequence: CASSLVGRKNTEAFF. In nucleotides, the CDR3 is TGTGCCAGCAGCTTAGTCGGAAGGAAGAACACTGAAGCTTTCTTT.